Each of the 27 T cell receptor beta chains below was sequenced from the same sample in a study of blood T cell repertoires in COVID-19. Here immunoSEQ multiplex PCR was the method, and the copy in TCRdb shows in-frame clones only, minus some. This table has under 150,000 clones, 85% appearing once. The sequencing input was peripheral blood. These receptors came from a human donor in a cohort sampled during active COVID-19.

The chain links TRBV24-1 to TRBJ2-1; TRBD2 matches at 9 bases. The CDR3 is 15 amino acids. Trimming cost V 4 bases and J 7 bases; bases outside gene matches: 7. The V gene's germline CDR1 is KGHDR and CDR2 SFDVKD. Here the CDR3 reads CATSEAGGDLNEQFF. In DNA form, the CDR3 reads TGTGCCACCAGTGAGGCGGGGGGGGACCTAAATGAGCAGTTCTTC.

The sample holds one count of this clone. The chain couples TRBV19 to TRBJ2-2; weak D call: TRBD1 (6 bases). The CDR3 runs 14 residues. V was cut by 8 bases and J by 7 bases, with 17 bases left in between. The germline CDR1 and CDR2 sequences are LNHDA and SQIVND (reference sequence). CDR3 nucleotide sequence: TGTGCCAGTTGGGCAGGGGCTGTCGGCGGGGAGCTGTTTTTT. This sequence encodes CASWAGAVGGELFF.

The rearrangement uses TRBV5-8 and TRBJ1-2; D unclear. Per the germline V gene, CDR1 is SGHTS and CDR2 is YDEGEE. Trimming removed 4 bases at V and 7 bases at J, with 17 bases between. This CDR3 is 14 amino acids long. The CDR3 region has the DNA TGTGCCAGCAGCCTGGCGGCGGCGACGGCTGGCTACACCTTC. This gives the protein CASSLAAATAGYTF.

J is TRBJ2-4 and V is TRBV2; 11 nucleotides agree with TRBD2. Per germline, CDR1 SNHLY and CDR2 FYNNEI. The length of the CDR3 is 15 residues. Germline trimming cut 6 bases from V and 7 bases from J; bases unmatched to any gene: 8. CDR3 sequence reads: CASRARRTSGNIQYF. Here the CDR3 DNA reads TGTGCCAGCAGAGCCCGTCGGACTAGCGGGAACATTCAGTACTTC. The full variable domain, with the rest looked up from reference TRBV2 and TRBJ2-4, is EPEVTQTPSHQVTQMGQEVILRCVPISNHLYFYWYRQILGQKVEFLVSFYNNEISEKSEIFDDQFSVERPDGSNFTLKIRSTKLEDSAMYFCASRARRTSGNIQYFGAGTRLSVL.

The V gene is TRBV7-2, the J gene TRBJ1-3; D perhaps matches TRBD1 (6 bases). Trimming removed 5 bases from V and 8 bases from J, with 16 bases in between. CDR3 length: 14 residues. Germline loops: CDR1 SGHTA, CDR2 FQGNSA. CDR3 DNA: TGTGCCAGCAGCCCGAATCCAGGGGTTTACACCATATATTTT. It specifies CASSPNPGVYTIYF.

The chain recombines TRBV28 with TRBJ1-5, with D maybe TRBD1 (6 bases). The V gene's germline CDR1 is MDHEN and CDR2 SYDVKM. Between the trimmed V and J ends, which lost 9 bases and 8 bases, there was a span of 17 bases. The CDR3 is 13 amino acids. CDR3 DNA: TGTGCCAGTCGGGGCAGCTCAGGGGAGCCCCAGCATTTT. Its translation is CASRGSSGEPQHF.

V usage is TRBV7-2 and J usage is TRBJ1-2, with a tentative D call TRBD1 (6 bases). Trimming took 1 base from V and 8 from J, leaving 14 bases between them. Germline V gene lookup returns CDR1 SGHTA and CDR2 FQGNSA. The CDR3 consists of 14 residues. The CDR3 loop is CASSLGPGDGGYTF. Here the CDR3 DNA reads TGTGCCAGCAGCTTAGGGCCAGGGGATGGAGGCTACACCTTC.

V and J are TRBV2 and TRBJ1-6; 8 nucleotides align to TRBD1. Germline V gene data show CDR1 as SNHLY and CDR2 as FYNNEI. The CDR3 has 15 residues. With 7 bases clipped from V and 7 bases from J, the junction kept 9 bases outside the gene matches. CDR3 nucleotides: TGTGCCAGCACCCCTTTACAGGGGGTCAATTCACCCCTCCACTTT. Translation: CASTPLQGVNSPLHF.

The rearrangement links TRBV6-2 or TRBV6-3 to TRBJ1-1; TRBD1 aligns across 7 bases. Trimming removed 4 bases from V and 4 bases from J; junction bases left unmatched: 3. Germline CDR1 and CDR2: MNHEY and SVGEGT. The CDR3 contains 13 residues. CDR3 region: CASSSQGRTEAFF. The CDR3 region has the DNA TGTGCCAGCAGTTCACAGGGGCGCACTGAAGCTTTCTTT.

As DNA, the CDR3 is TGTGCCAGCGACGTAGCGGGGGCCCCCATGGGGCAGTTCTTC. This encodes CASDVAGAPMGQFF. The genes are TRBV2 and TRBJ2-1, with 9 bases that match TRBD2. CDR1 and CDR2 (germline): SNHLY, FYNNEI. The length of the CDR3 is 14 residues. Trimming took 8 bases from V and 12 from J; bases not matched to a gene: 14.

This chain connects TRBV7-2 to TRBJ2-5; D gene ambiguous. Germline V gene data show CDR1 as SGHTA and CDR2 as FQGNSA. The CDR3 covers 15 residues. V lost 6 bases to trimming and J lost 5 bases, with 19 bases between them. CDR3 in amino acids: CASSLRQRSPETQYF. The CDR3 DNA sequence: TGTGCCAGCAGTCTCCGCCAGCGTTCACCCGAGACCCAGTACTTC.

The CDR3 is CASSPGLVGVFDEQFF. CDR3 in DNA: TGCGCCAGCAGCCCAGGACTAGTCGGTGTGTTCGATGAGCAGTTCTTC. The rearrangement uses TRBV5-1 and TRBJ2-1, with TRBD2 matching over 7 bases. The germline V gene has CDR1 SGHRS and CDR2 YFSETQ. This CDR3 is built from 16 residues. The V segment lost 4 bases and the J segment 8 bases; nucleotides outside the gene matches: 15.

CDR3 amino acids: CASSLRTDLYYEQYF. The CDR3 nucleotides are TGTGCCAGCTCACTCCGGACAGATCTATACTACGAGCAGTACTTC. The chain links TRBV18 to TRBJ2-7; perhaps TRBD1 as D (6 bases). V gave up 4 bases and J gave up 3 bases, with 16 bases separating them. The CDR3 length is 15 residues. The germline V gene encodes CDR1 KGHSH and CDR2 LQKENI.

J is TRBJ1-3 and V is TRBV6-9; possible D gene TRBD1, 6 bases. V shed 5 bases and J shed 0 bases, with 20 bases lying between them. The CDR3 totals 18 residues. Germline V gene data show CDR1 as MNHGY and CDR2 as SVAAGI. The CDR3 here is CASSVSYGQLNSGNTIYF. CDR3 bases: TGTGCCAGCAGTGTTTCGTACGGACAGCTAAACTCTGGAAACACCATATATTTT.

This rearrangement joins TRBV19 to TRBJ2-7, with D maybe TRBD1 (6 bases). Trimming shortened V by 4 bases and J by 2 bases, and 12 bases separated the two germline ends. This CDR3 is built from 14 residues. The germline V gene encodes CDR1 LNHDA and CDR2 SQIVND (reference sequence). This chain's CDR3 is CASSRTDLTYEQYF. Written as DNA, the CDR3 is TGTGCCAGTAGTAGGACAGACCTTACCTACGAGCAGTACTTC.

The chain carries TRBV4-3 and TRBJ2-2, with D perhaps TRBD1 (6 bases). V lost 6 bases and J 5 bases, leaving 16 bases between the germline ends. The CDR3 runs 15 residues. Per the germline V gene, CDR1 is LGHNA and CDR2 is YSLEER. CDR3 residues: CASRQTGPRTGELFF. The CDR3 bases are TGCGCCAGCAGGCAGACAGGCCCGCGGACCGGGGAGCTGTTTTTT.

The V and J genes are TRBV19 and TRBJ1-1; 9 nucleotides line up with TRBD1. The CDR3 has 15 amino acids. Germline CDR1 and CDR2: LNHDA and SQIVND (reference sequence). Trimming cost V 7 bases and J 5 bases; bases outside gene matches: 11. The CDR3 protein is CASIKGRTGETEAFF. The CDR3 nucleotides read TGTGCCAGTATAAAGGGCAGGACAGGGGAAACTGAAGCTTTCTTT.

In this sample, this clone turned up once. The chain recombines TRBV27 with TRBJ1-2, with D tentatively TRBD1 (6 bases). The CDR3 covers 14 residues. V was pared by 5 bases and J by 2 bases, with 12 bases between. Germline loops: CDR1 MNHEY, CDR2 SMNVEV (reference sequence). The CDR3, as DNA: TGTGCCAGCAGTGCACAGGGTTTAAACTATGGCTACACCTTC. Amino acids: CASSAQGLNYGYTF.

The gene calls are TRBV7-6 and TRBJ2-1; 10 positions agree with TRBD2. The CDR3 consists of 17 residues. The J segment lost 2 bases and the V segment lost 0 bases, leaving 4 bases of the junction unmatched. Germline V lookup: CDR1 SGHVS, CDR2 FNYEAQ. CDR3 residues: CASSLAASGGTYNEQFF. DNA for the CDR3: TGTGCCAGCAGCTTAGCCGCTAGCGGGGGAACCTACAATGAGCAGTTCTTC.

The CDR3 spells CASSRAGFEAFF. The CDR3 nucleotides read TGCGCCAGCAGCCGGGCGGGATTCGAAGCTTTCTTT. V and J are TRBV4-1 and TRBJ1-1; no clear D. V was pared by 4 bases and J by 8 bases, with 11 bases between. Per the germline V gene, CDR1 is MGHRA and CDR2 is YSYEKL. This CDR3 spans 12 amino acids.

The chain links TRBV5-8 to TRBJ2-7; D is possibly TRBD2 (6 bases). V lost 4 bases, J lost 0 bases, and 17 bases lay in between. CDR1 SGHTS and CDR2 YDEGEE come from the germline V gene. CDR3 length: 16 residues. In DNA, the CDR3 is TGTGCCAGCAGCAGAGCCGACGGGACTGTCTCCTACGAGCAGTACTTC. Translating gives CASSRADGTVSYEQYF. Supplemented by reference TRBV5-8 and TRBJ2-7, the full variable domain reads EAGVTQSPTHLIKTRGQQATLRCSPISGHTSVYWYQQALGLGLQFLLWYDEGEERNRGNFPPRFSGRQFPNYSSELNVNALELEDSALYLCASSRADGTVSYEQYFGPGTRLTVT.

The chain has TRBV5-1 and TRBJ2-7, with D possibly matching TRBD2 (7 bases). The CDR3 has 14 residues. Germline CDR1 reads SGHRS; CDR2 reads YFSETQ. V was pared by 7 bases and J by 4 bases, with 18 bases between. CDR3 sequence reads: CASYEGGRRYEQYF. The CDR3, as DNA: TGCGCCAGCTATGAGGGGGGGCGTCGTTACGAGCAGTACTTC.

J is TRBJ2-6 and V is TRBV4-3, with D unresolved. V was shortened by 11 bases and J by 0 bases, with 5 bases between the two germline ends. Per the germline V gene, CDR1 is LGHNA and CDR2 is YSLEER. The CDR3 is 12 amino acids. Here the CDR3 reads CASGSGANVLTF. CDR3 DNA: TGCGCCTCCGGCTCTGGGGCCAACGTCCTGACTTTC.

The chain employs TRBV10-3 and TRBJ2-2, with D maybe TRBD1 (6 bases). Germline CDR1 ENHRY, CDR2 SYGVKD. V shed 0 bases and J shed 0 bases, with 11 bases lying between them. This CDR3 has 17 residues. In nucleotides, the CDR3 is TGTGCCATCAGTGAGTCGGGGACATCCGCGAACACCGGGGAGCTGTTTTTT. This sequence encodes CAISESGTSANTGELFF.

The V call is TRBV18, the J call TRBJ2-7; TRBD1 matches at 9 bases. The CDR3 is 15 residues long. Losses at the gene ends were 4 bases for V and 3 bases for J; bases not matched to a gene: 7. Per germline, CDR1 KGHSH and CDR2 LQKENI. CDR3 coding DNA: TGTGCCAGCTCACTCTCCGGGACAGGGCTCTACGAGCAGTACTTC. Translated: CASSLSGTGLYEQYF.

This chain joins TRBV30 and TRBJ2-2; 10 bases are a match to TRBD2. After removal of 2 bases from V and 2 bases from J, the junction contained 2 bases not matched to a gene. The CDR3 consists of 15 residues. The germline gives CDR1 GTSNPN, CDR2 SVGIG (reference sequence). The CDR3 protein is CAWSSGGANTGELFF. The CDR3 DNA follows: TGTGCCTGGAGTAGCGGGGGGGCTAACACCGGGGAGCTGTTTTTT.

This rearrangement joins TRBV18 to TRBJ1-2, with D possibly being TRBD1 (6 bases). CDR3 length equals 14 residues. Germline V CDR1 and CDR2: KGHSH, LQKENI. Trimming shortened V by 3 bases and J by 7 bases, and 15 bases separated the two germline ends. In DNA, the CDR3 is TGTGCCAGCTCACCCTCGGACAGCCGTGGTGGCTACACCTTC. The encoded protein is CASSPSDSRGGYTF.